This entry is about one TCR beta chain. The record originates from a study of blood T cell repertoires in COVID-19. Assay: immunoSEQ multiplex PCR; the TCRdb copy retains only in-frame clones and omits some. The sample holds approximately 89,000 clones; 90% to 95% are singletons and the top ten take more than 4%. This TCR was recovered from a human donor with active COVID-19. The donor label of this sample is uncertain. Sample: peripheral blood.

This CDR3 reads CASSPIATSGGAGETQYF. CDR3 DNA: TGTGCCAGCAGCCCTATCGCGACTAGCGGGGGGGCAGGGGAGACCCAGTACTTC. The rearrangement joins TRBV3-1 (or the pseudogene TRBV3-2) to TRBJ2-5, with 14 nucleotides matching TRBD2. This CDR3 contains 18 residues. CDR1 LGHDT and CDR2 YNNKEL come from the germline V gene (reference sequence). The trim removed 4 bases at V and 5 bases at J, leaving 12 bases unmatched.